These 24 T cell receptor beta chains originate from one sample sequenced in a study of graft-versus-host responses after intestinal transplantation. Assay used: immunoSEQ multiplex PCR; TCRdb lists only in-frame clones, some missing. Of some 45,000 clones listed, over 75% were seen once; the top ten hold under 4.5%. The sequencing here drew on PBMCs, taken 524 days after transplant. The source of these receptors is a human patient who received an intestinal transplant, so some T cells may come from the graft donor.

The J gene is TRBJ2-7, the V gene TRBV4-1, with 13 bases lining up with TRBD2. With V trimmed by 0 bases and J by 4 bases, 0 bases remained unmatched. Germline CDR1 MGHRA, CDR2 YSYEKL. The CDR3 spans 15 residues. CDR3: CASSQELAGGYEQYF. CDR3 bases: TGCGCCAGCAGCCAAGAACTAGCGGGAGGGTACGAGCAGTACTTC.

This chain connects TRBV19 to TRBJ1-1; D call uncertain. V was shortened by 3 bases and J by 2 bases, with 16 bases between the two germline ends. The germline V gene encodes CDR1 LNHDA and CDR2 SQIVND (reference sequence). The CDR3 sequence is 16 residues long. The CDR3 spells CASSIGGERGNTEAFF. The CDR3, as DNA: TGTGCCAGTAGTATCGGCGGGGAAAGAGGAAACACTGAAGCTTTCTTT.

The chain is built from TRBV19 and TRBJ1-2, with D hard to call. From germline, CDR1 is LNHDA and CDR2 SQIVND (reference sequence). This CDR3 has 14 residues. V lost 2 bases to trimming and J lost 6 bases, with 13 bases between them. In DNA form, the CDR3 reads TGTGCCAGTAGTATATATCTACGGGAGAATGGCTACACCTTC. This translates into CASSIYLRENGYTF.

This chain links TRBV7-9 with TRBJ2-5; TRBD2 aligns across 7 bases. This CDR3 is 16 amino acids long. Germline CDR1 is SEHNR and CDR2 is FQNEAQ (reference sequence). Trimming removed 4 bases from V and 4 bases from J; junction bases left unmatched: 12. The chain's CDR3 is CASSSQRDYTPETQYF. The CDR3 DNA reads TGTGCCAGCAGCTCCCAGAGGGACTACACCCCAGAGACCCAGTACTTC.

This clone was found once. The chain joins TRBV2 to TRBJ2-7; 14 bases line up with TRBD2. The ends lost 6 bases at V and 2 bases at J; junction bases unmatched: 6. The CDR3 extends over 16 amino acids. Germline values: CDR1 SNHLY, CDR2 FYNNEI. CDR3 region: CASSGGLAGVAYEQYF. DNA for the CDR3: TGTGCCAGCAGCGGGGGACTAGCGGGAGTTGCCTACGAGCAGTACTTC.

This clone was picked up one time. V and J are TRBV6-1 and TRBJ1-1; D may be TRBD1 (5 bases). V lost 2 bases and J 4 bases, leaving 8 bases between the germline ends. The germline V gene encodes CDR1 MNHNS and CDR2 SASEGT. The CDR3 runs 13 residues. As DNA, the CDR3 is TGTGCCAGCAGTGAAAAGAGGGGCACTGAAGCTTTCTTT. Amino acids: CASSEKRGTEAFF.

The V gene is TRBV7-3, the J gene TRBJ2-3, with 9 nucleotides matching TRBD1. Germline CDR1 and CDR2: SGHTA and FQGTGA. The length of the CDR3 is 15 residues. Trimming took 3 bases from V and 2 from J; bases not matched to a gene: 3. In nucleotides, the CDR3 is TGTGCCAGCAGCTTGAGGGACAGGGTCACAGATACGCAGTATTTT. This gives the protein CASSLRDRVTDTQYF.

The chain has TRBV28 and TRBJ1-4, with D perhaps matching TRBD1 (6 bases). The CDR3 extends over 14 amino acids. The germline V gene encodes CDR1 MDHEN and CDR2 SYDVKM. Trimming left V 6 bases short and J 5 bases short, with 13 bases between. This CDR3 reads CASSPTGQNEKLFF. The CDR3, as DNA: TGTGCCAGCAGCCCAACAGGGCAGAATGAAAAACTGTTTTTT.

The CDR3 spells CAITQAGSTDTQYF. The CDR3 DNA follows: TGTGCCATCACCCAAGCGGGATCCACAGATACGCAGTATTTT. This chain uses TRBV10-3 with TRBJ2-3; 7 bases are a match to TRBD2. Germline V gives CDR1 ENHRY, CDR2 SYGVKD. Losses at the gene ends were 7 bases for V and 2 bases for J; bases not matched to a gene: 6. The length of the CDR3 is 14 residues.

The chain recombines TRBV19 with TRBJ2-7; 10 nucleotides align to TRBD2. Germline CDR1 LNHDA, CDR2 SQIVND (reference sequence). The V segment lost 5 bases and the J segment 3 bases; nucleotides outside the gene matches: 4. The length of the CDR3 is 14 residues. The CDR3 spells CASSPLAGDYEQYF. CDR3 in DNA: TGTGCCAGTAGTCCCCTAGCGGGGGACTACGAGCAGTACTTC.

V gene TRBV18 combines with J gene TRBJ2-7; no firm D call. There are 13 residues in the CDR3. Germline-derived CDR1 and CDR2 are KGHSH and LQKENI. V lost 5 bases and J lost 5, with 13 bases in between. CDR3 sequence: CASSAKKIDEQYF. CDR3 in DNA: TGTGCCAGCTCAGCAAAGAAGATCGACGAGCAGTACTTC. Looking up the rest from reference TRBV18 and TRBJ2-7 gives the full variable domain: NAGVMQNPRHLVRRRGQEARLRCSPMKGHSHVYWYRQLPEEGLKFMVYLQKENIIDESGMPKERFSAEFPKEGPSILRIQQVVRGDSAAYFCASSAKKIDEQYFGPGTRLTVT.

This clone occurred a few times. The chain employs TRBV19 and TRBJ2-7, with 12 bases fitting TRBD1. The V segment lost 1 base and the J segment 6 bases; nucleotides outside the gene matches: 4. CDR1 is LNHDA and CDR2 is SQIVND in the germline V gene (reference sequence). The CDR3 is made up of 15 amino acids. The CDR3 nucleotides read TGTGCCAGTAGTATAGGCGGGACAGGGGGCGGCGAGCAGTACTTC. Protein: CASSIGGTGGGEQYF.

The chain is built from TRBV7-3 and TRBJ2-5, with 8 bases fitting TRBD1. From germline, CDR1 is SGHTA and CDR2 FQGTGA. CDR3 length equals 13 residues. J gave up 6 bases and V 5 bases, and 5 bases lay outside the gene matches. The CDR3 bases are TGTGCCAGCAGCCGGGACAGGAAACAGACCCAGTACTTC. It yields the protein CASSRDRKQTQYF. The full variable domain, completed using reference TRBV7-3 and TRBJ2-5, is GAGVSQTPSNKVTEKGKYVELRCDPISGHTALYWYRQSLGQGPEFLIYFQGTGAADDSGLPNDRFFAVRPEGSVSTLKIQRTERGDSAVYLCASSRDRKQTQYFGPGTRLLVL.

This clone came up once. In DNA, the CDR3 is TGTGCCTGGAGTGGGACTAGCGGGATGGCATACAATGAGCAGTTCTTC. It specifies CAWSGTSGMAYNEQFF. V is TRBV30 and J is TRBJ2-1, with 12 positions matching TRBD2. V lost 1 base to trimming and J lost 4 bases; unmatched junction nucleotides: 5. This CDR3 comprises 16 residues. Germline V gene data show CDR1 as GTSNPN and CDR2 as SVGIG (reference sequence). Full variable domain (rest looked up from reference TRBV30 and TRBJ2-1): SQTIHQWPATLVQPVGSPLSLECTVEGTSNPNLYWYRQAAGRGLQLLFYSVGIGQISSEVPQNLSASRPQDRQFILSSKKLLLSDSGFYLCAWSGTSGMAYNEQFFGPGTRLTVL.

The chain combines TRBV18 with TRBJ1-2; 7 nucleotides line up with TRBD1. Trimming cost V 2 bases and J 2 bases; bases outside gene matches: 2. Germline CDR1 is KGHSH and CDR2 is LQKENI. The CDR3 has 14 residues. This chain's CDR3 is CASSPGQDNYGYTF. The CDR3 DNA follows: TGTGCCAGCTCACCAGGACAGGACAACTATGGCTACACCTTC.

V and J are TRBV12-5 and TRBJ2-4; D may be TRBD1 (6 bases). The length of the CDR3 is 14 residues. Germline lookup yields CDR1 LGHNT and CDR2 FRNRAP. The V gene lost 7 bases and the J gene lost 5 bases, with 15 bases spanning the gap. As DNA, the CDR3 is TGTGCTAGTGCGGACAGCAGGACGGAAAACATTCAGTACTTC. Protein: CASADSRTENIQYF.

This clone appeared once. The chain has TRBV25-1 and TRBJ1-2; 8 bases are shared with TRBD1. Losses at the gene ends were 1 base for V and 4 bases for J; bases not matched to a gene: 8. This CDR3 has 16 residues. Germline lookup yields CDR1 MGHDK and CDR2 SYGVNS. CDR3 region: CASSELNGQGVYGYTF. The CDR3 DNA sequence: TGTGCCAGCAGTGAATTAAACGGACAGGGTGTCTATGGCTACACCTTC.

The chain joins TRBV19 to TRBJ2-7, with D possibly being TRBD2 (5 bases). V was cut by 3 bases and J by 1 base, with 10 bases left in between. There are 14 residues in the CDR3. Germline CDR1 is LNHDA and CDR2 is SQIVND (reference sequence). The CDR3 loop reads CASSILASSYEQYF. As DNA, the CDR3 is TGTGCCAGTAGTATCCTAGCCTCTTCCTACGAGCAGTACTTC.

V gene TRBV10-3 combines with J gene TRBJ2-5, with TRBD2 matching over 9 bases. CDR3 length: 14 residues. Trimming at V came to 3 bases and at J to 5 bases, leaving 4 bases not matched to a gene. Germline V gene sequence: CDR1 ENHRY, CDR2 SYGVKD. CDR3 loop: CAISEPTSGETQYF. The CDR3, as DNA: TGTGCCATCAGTGAACCGACTAGCGGTGAGACCCAGTACTTC.

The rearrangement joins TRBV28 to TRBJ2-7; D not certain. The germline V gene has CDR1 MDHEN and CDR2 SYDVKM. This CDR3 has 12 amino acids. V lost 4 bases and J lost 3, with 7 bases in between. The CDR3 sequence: CASSSSSYEQYF. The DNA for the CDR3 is TGTGCCAGCAGTTCAAGTAGCTACGAGCAGTACTTC.

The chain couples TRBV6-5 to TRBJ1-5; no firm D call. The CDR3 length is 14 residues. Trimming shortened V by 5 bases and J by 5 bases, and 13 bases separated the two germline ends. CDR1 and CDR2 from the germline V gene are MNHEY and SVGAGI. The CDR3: CASSPGETYQPQHF. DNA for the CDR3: TGTGCCAGCAGTCCCGGGGAAACCTATCAGCCCCAGCATTTT.

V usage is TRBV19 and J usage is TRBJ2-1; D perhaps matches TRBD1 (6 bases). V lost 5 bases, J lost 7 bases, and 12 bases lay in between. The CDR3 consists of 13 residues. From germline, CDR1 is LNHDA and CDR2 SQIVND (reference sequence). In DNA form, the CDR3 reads TGTGCCAGTAGTCTTGGGGGCTGGAATGAGCAGTTCTTC. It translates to CASSLGGWNEQFF.

The CDR3, as DNA: TGCGCCAGCAGCCAAGGAAGACCCTGGGAGACCCAGTACTTC. Protein product: CASSQGRPWETQYF. The V and J genes are TRBV4-1 and TRBJ2-5; no reliable D call. The V gene lost 1 base and the J gene lost 5 bases, with 11 bases spanning the gap. Germline V gives CDR1 MGHRA, CDR2 YSYEKL. This CDR3 region has 14 residues.

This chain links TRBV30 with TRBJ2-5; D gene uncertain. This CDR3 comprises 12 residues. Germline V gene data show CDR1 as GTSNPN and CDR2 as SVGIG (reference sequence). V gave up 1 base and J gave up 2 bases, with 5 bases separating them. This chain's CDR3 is CAWSGGQETQYF. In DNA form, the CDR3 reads TGTGCCTGGAGTGGGGGACAAGAGACCCAGTACTTC.